A selection of T cell receptor beta chains follows, all from one sample in a study of technical replicates of blood from several donors. TCRdb keeps only in-frame clones here, not all; method: immunoSEQ multiplex PCR. The top ten hold about 0.4% of the sample, which has just over 80,000 clones, about 94% seen once. Sequenced material: T cells isolated from PBMCs. Receptors originate from a human donor in good health. The CDR3 runs from the conserved cysteine through the conserved F or W. Fields, in order: J gene, V gene, clone size, D gene, CDR3 DNA, CDR3 protein. A D gene is named only where the DNA matches it firmly. Rows may omit the clone size; those that give it use once, few, many or a size class.

J gene: TRBJ2-1; V gene: TRBV4-2; clone size: NA; D gene: NA; CDR3 DNA: TGTGCCAGCAGCTACGGACTCTCCTACAATGAGCAGTTCTTC; CDR3 protein: CASSYGLSYNEQFF
J gene: TRBJ2-7; V gene: TRBV28; clone size: NA; D gene: NA; CDR3 DNA: TGTGCCAGCAGCCCCTGGGGGGACGAGCAGTACTTC; CDR3 protein: CASSPWGDEQYF
J gene: TRBJ2-7; V gene: TRBV28; clone size: NA; D gene: TRBD1; CDR3 DNA: TGTGCCAGCAGCGAACAGGGGGCGCAACACGAGCAGTACTTC; CDR3 protein: CASSEQGAQHEQYF
J gene: TRBJ2-5; V gene: TRBV28; clone size: once; D gene: TRBD2; CDR3 DNA: TGTGCCAGCAGTGAACCGACAGGATTTGGGACTAGCGGGAGTTCTGAGACCCAGTACTTC; CDR3 protein: CASSEPTGFGTSGSSETQYF
J gene: TRBJ1-2; V gene: TRBV6-5; clone size: NA; D gene: NA; CDR3 DNA: TGTGCCAGCAGTTGGATCCAGGGAAGTGGAGGCTACACCTTC; CDR3 protein: CASSWIQGSGGYTF
J gene: TRBJ2-1; V gene: TRBV27; clone size: NA; D gene: TRBD2; CDR3 DNA: TGTGCCAGCAGTCTATATAGCGGGTATTCTTCGAATGAGCAGTTCTTC; CDR3 protein: CASSLYSGYSSNEQFF
J gene: TRBJ2-1; V gene: TRBV29-1; clone size: NA; D gene: TRBD1; CDR3 DNA: TGCAGCAAATATACAGGGGAGAAGAATGAGCAGTTCTTC; CDR3 protein: CSKYTGEKNEQFF
J gene: TRBJ1-1; V gene: TRBV2; clone size: NA; D gene: TRBD1; CDR3 DNA: TGTGCCAGCAGTCCCGGGACAGGGGCCGCGCCCCGGTGGGAAGAAGCTTTCTTT; CDR3 protein: CASSPGTGAAPRWEEAFF
J gene: TRBJ2-7; V gene: TRBV4-1; clone size: NA; D gene: TRBD1; CDR3 DNA: TGCGCCAGCAGCCAAGCCGAACCCTTACAGGGGGTCAACGAGCAGTACTTC; CDR3 protein: CASSQAEPLQGVNEQYF
J gene: TRBJ1-1; V gene: TRBV27; clone size: NA; D gene: NA; CDR3 DNA: TGTGCCAGCAGTTTAGGTTCAGGGAACACTGAAGCTTTCTTT; CDR3 protein: CASSLGSGNTEAFF
J gene: TRBJ1-4; V gene: TRBV10-1; clone size: NA; D gene: TRBD1; CDR3 DNA: TGCGCCAGGAATAGAGGGGGCTATGATGAAAAACTGTTTTTT; CDR3 protein: CARNRGGYDEKLFF
J gene: TRBJ2-7; V gene: TRBV5-4; clone size: NA; D gene: NA; CDR3 DNA: TGTGCCAGCAGCTTGGGGCTAGCACCCGCCTACGAGCAGTACTTC; CDR3 protein: CASSLGLAPAYEQYF
J gene: TRBJ1-5; V gene: TRBV28; clone size: once; D gene: NA; CDR3 DNA: TGTGCCAGCAGTTTATCCCCCCCCGCGGTTCTAAATCAGCCCCAGCATTTT; CDR3 protein: CASSLSPPAVLNQPQHF
J gene: TRBJ1-1; V gene: TRBV2; clone size: NA; D gene: NA; CDR3 DNA: TGTGCCAGCAGTGATGGCTTCACTGAAGCTTTCTTT; CDR3 protein: CASSDGFTEAFF
J gene: TRBJ1-2; V gene: TRBV5-6; clone size: NA; D gene: TRBD1; CDR3 DNA: TGTGCCAGCAGCTTGCCCCGGGACCCAGGGGGCTATGGCTACACCTTC; CDR3 protein: CASSLPRDPGGYGYTF
J gene: TRBJ2-2; V gene: TRBV9; clone size: NA; D gene: TRBD2; CDR3 DNA: TGTGCCAGCAGCGTAGCGCCCCGAAGCGGGAGTCTGACCGGGGAGCTGTTTTTT; CDR3 protein: CASSVAPRSGSLTGELFF
J gene: TRBJ2-7; V gene: TRBV6-1; clone size: NA; D gene: TRBD2; CDR3 DNA: TGTGCCAGCAGTGATGGACTAGCGGGCTCCTACGAGCAGTACTTC; CDR3 protein: CASSDGLAGSYEQYF
J gene: TRBJ1-5; V gene: TRBV25-1; clone size: NA; D gene: NA; CDR3 DNA: TGTGCCAGCAGTGAGTCAGGGGAGTACGGTCAGCCCCAGCATTTT; CDR3 protein: CASSESGEYGQPQHF
J gene: TRBJ2-7; V gene: TRBV7-9; clone size: NA; D gene: TRBD1; CDR3 DNA: TGTGCCAGCAGCCGGAGGGACAGGGCGGCCTACGAGCAGTACTTC; CDR3 protein: CASSRRDRAAYEQYF
J gene: TRBJ2-7; V gene: TRBV29-1; clone size: NA; D gene: NA; CDR3 DNA: TGCAGCGTTAAAACCCGACAGTCCTACGAGCAGTACTTC; CDR3 protein: CSVKTRQSYEQYF
J gene: TRBJ2-1; V gene: TRBV27; clone size: NA; D gene: NA; CDR3 DNA: TGTGCCAGCAGGGCCCTGACTACGAGCTCCTACAATGAGCAGTTCTTC; CDR3 protein: CASRALTTSSYNEQFF
J gene: TRBJ2-7; V gene: TRBV30; clone size: NA; D gene: NA; CDR3 DNA: TGTGCCTGGAGTGTAGAGGAGTACTACGAGCAGTACTTC; CDR3 protein: CAWSVEEYYEQYF
J gene: TRBJ2-1; V gene: TRBV11-2; clone size: NA; D gene: NA; CDR3 DNA: TGTGCCAGCAGCTCGGACAATGAGCAGTTCTTC; CDR3 protein: CASSSDNEQFF
J gene: TRBJ2-2; V gene: TRBV7-3; clone size: NA; D gene: NA; CDR3 DNA: TGTGCCAGCAGCTTACGGTCTTCCGGGGAGCTGTTTTTT; CDR3 protein: CASSLRSSGELFF
J gene: TRBJ1-2; V gene: TRBV6-5; clone size: NA; D gene: NA; CDR3 DNA: TGTGCCAGCAGGGGGCCCGGCGGCTACACCTTC; CDR3 protein: CASRGPGGYTF
J gene: TRBJ2-2; V gene: TRBV28; clone size: NA; D gene: NA; CDR3 DNA: TGTGCCAGCAGCAGGGGGGACACCGGGGAGCTGTTTTTT; CDR3 protein: CASSRGDTGELFF
J gene: TRBJ2-1; V gene: TRBV7-7; clone size: once; D gene: TRBD1; CDR3 DNA: TGTGCCAGCAGCTCAGGTGGACAGGGGGCTCGCAATGAGCAGTTCTTC; CDR3 protein: CASSSGGQGARNEQFF
J gene: TRBJ2-7; V gene: TRBV23-1; clone size: NA; D gene: TRBD2; CDR3 DNA: TGCGCCAGCAGTCAAATTGGGGGGGATAACTCCTACGAGCAGTACTTC; CDR3 protein: CASSQIGGDNSYEQYF